The TCR beta chain described here comes from a study of OX40 agonist ivuxolimab in advanced cancers. On the study more broadly: The study treated patients with ivuxolimab, an agonistic anti-OX40 (CD134) antibody. Enrolled patients in dose escalation had cancers that were hepatocellular carcinoma, melanoma, renal cell or head and neck cancer. Study results and limitations: There were also nonresponders showing low normalized T-cell clonal expansion.

The germline V gene encodes CDR1 MDHEN and CDR2 SYDVKM. The CDR3 runs 12 residues. V was clipped by 4 bases and J by 0 bases, with 3 bases between them. As concerns this clone: Its antigen remains unidentified.

Assay: immunoSEQ multiplex PCR; the TCRdb copy retains only in-frame clones and omits some. The sample holds tens of thousands of clones, about 90% seen once. If patients had autoimmune disease history or systemic immunosuppression, they were excluded. The chain has TRBV28 and TRBJ1-1; no definite D call. The material was CD4+ or CD8+ T cells sorted from blood, obtained in a trial of the OX40 agonist ivuxolimab. This clonotype was sampled from an adult with an advanced solid tumor such as melanoma, head and neck, liver or kidney cancer. The CDR3 nucleotides are TGTGCCAGCAGTTCAGTGAACACTGAAGCTTTCTTT. It translates to CASSSVNTEAFF.